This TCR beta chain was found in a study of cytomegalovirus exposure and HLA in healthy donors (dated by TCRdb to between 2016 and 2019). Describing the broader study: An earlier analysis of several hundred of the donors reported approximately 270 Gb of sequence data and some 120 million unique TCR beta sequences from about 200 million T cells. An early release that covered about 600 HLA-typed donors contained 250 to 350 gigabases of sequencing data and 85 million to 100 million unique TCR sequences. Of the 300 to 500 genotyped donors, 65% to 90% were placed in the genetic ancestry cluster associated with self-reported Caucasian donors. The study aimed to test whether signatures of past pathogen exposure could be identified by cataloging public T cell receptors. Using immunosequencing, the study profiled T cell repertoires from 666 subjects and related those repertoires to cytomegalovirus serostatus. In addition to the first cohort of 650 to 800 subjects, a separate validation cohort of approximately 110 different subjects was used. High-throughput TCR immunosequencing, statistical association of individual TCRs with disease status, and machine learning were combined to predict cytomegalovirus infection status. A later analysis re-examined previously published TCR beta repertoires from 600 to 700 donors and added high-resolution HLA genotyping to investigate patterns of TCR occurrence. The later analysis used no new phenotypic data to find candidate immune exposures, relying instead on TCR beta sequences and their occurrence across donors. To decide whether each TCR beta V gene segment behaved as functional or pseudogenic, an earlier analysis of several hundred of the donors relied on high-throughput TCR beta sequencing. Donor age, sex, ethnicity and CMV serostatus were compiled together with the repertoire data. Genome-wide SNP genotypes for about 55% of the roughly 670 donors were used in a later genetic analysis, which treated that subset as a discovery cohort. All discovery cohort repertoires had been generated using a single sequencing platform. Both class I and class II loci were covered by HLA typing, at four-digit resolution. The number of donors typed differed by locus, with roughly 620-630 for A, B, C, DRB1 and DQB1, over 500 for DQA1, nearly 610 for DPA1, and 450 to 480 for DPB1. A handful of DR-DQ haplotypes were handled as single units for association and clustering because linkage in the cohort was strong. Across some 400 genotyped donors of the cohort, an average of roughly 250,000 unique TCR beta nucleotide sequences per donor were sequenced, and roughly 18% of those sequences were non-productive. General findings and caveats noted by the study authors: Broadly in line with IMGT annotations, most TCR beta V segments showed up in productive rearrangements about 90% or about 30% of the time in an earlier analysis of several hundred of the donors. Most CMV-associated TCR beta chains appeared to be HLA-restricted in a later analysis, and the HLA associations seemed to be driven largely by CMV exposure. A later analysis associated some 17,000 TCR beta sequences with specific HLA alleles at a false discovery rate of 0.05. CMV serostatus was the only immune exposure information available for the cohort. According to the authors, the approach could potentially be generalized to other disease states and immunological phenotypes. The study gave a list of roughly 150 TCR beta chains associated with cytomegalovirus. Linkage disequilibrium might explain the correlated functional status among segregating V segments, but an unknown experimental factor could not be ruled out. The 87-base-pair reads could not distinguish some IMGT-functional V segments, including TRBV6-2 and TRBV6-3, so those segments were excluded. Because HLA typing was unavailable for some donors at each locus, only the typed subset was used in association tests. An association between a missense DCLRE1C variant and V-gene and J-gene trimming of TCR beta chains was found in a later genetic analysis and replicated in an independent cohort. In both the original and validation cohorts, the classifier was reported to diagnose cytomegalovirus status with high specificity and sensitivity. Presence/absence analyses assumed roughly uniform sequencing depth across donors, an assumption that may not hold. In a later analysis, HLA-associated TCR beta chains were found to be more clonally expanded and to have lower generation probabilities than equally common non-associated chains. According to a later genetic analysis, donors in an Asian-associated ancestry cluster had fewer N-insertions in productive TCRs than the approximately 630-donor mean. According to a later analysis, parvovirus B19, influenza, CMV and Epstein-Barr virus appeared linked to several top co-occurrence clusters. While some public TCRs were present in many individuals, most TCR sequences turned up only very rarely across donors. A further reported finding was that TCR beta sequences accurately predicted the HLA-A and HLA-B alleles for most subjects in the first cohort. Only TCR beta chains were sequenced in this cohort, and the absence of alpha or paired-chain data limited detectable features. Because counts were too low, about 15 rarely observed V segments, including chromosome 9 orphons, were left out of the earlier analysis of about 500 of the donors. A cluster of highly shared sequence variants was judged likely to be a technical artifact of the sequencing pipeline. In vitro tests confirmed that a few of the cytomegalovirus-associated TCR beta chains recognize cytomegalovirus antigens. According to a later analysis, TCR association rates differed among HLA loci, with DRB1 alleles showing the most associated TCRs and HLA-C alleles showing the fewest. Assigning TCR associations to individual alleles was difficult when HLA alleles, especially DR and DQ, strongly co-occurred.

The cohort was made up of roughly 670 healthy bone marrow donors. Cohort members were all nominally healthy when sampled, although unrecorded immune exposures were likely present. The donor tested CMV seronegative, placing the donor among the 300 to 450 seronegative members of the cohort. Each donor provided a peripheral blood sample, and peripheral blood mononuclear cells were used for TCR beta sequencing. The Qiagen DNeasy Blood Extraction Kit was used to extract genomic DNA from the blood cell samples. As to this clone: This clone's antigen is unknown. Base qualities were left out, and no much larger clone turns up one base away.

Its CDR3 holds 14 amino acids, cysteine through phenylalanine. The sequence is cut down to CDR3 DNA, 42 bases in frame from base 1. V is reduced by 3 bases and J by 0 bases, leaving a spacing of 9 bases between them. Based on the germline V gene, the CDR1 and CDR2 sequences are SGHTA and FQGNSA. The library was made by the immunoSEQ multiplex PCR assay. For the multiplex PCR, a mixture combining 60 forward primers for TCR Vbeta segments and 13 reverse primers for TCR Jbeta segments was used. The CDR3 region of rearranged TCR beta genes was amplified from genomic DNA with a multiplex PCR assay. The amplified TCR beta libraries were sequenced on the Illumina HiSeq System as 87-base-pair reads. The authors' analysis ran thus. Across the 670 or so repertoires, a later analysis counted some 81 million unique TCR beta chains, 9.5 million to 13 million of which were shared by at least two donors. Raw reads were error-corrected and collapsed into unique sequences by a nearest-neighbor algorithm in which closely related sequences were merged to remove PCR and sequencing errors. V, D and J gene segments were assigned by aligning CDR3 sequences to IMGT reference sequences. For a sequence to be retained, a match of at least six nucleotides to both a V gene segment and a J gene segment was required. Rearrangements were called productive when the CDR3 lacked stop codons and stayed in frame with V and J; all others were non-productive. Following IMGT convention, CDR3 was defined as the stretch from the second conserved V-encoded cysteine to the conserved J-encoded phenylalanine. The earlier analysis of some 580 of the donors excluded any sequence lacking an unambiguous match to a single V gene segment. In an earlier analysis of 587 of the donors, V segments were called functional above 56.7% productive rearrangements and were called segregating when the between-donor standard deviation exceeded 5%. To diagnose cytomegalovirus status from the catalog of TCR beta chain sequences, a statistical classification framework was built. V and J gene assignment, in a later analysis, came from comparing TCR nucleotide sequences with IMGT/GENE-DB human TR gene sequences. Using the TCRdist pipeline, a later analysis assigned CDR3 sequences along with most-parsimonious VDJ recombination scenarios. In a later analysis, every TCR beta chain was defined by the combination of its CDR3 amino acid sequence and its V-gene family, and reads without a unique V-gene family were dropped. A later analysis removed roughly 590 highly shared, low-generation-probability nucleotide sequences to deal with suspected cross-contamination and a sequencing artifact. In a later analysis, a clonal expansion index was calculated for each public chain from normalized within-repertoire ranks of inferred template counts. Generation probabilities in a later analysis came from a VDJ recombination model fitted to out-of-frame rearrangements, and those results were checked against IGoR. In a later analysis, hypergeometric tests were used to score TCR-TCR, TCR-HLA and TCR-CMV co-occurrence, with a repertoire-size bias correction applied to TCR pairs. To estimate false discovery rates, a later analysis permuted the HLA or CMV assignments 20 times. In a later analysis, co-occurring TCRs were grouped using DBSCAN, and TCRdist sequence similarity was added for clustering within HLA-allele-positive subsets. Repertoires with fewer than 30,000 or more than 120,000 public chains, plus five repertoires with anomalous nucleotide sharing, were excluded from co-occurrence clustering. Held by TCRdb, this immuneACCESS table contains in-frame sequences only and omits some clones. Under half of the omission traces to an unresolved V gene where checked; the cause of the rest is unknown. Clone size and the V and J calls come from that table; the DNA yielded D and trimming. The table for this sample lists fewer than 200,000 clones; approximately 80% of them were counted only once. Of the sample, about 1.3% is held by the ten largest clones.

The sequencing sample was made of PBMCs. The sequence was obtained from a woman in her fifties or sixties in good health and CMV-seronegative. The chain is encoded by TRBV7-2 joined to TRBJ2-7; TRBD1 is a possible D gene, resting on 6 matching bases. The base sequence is TGTGCCAGCAGCTTTACAGGGATCTCCTACGAGCAGTACTTC. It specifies CASSFTGISYEQYF.